Listed below are T cell receptor beta chains from one sample, sequenced in a study of T-cell reconstitution after alpha-beta-depleted transplantation in children. TCRdb re-called the PCR reads through MiXCR, storing one row per CDR3 protein. The table lists approximately 18,000 distinct CDR3 sequences, 10% to 15% of them singletons. Material: PBMCs, mostly from graft donor cells, obtained 60 days after TCRalphabeta/CD19-depleted stem cell transplant. The source of these receptors is a female patient aged 2 to 10 who had a stem cell transplant for congenital amegakaryocytic thrombocytopenia, so the T cells may come from the graft donor. Each CDR3 is given with its conserved first and last residue. D genes are given only for firm matches. Clone size, where shown, is once, few, many, or a class for clones that have expanded.

clone size: .
V gene: TRBV18
J gene: TRBJ2-5
D gene: .
CDR3 protein: CASSPLGQQETQYF
CDR3 DNA: TGTGCCAGCTCACCTTTAGGACAGCAAGAGACCCAGTACTTC

clone size: many
V gene: TRBV11-2
J gene: TRBJ1-4
D gene: .
CDR3 protein: CASSLEQVEEKLFF
CDR3 DNA: TGTGCCAGCAGCTTAGAACAAGTGGAAGAAAAACTGTTTTTT

clone size: .
V gene: TRBV20-1
J gene: TRBJ1-5
D gene: TRBD1
CDR3 protein: CSASTSGQGANQLQHF
CDR3 DNA: TGCAGTGCTAGCACCTCGGGACAGGGTGCCAATCAGCTCCAGCATTTT

clone size: many
V gene: TRBV6-2/TRBV6-3
J gene: TRBJ2-7
D gene: .
CDR3 protein: CASSPFEPVWQRRDHVPYEQYF
CDR3 DNA: TGTGCCAGCAGTCCTTTCGAACCAGTTTGGCAGAGGCGAGATCACGTTCCCTACGAGCAGTACTTC

clone size: medium-sized
V gene: TRBV4-1
J gene: TRBJ1-5
D gene: .
CDR3 protein: CASSQDPPYPQHF
CDR3 DNA: TGCGCCAGCAGCCAAGATCCCCCGTATCCCCAGCATTTT

clone size: once
V gene: TRBV12-2
J gene: TRBJ1-6
D gene: .
CDR3 protein: CASRLPGGDNSPLHF
CDR3 DNA: TGTGCAAGTCGCTTACCCGGGGGTGATAATTCACCCCTCCACTTT

clone size: .
V gene: TRBV30
J gene: TRBJ1-2
D gene: TRBD1
CDR3 protein: CAWSAGTGANYGYTF
CDR3 DNA: TGTGCCTGGAGCGCCGGGACAGGGGCCAACTATGGCTACACCTTC

clone size: many
V gene: TRBV7-2
J gene: TRBJ2-7
D gene: TRBD2
CDR3 protein: CASSLGLAFEQYF
CDR3 DNA: TGTGCCAGCAGCTTGGGACTAGCGTTCGAGCAGTACTTC

clone size: many
V gene: TRBV12-3/TRBV12-4
J gene: TRBJ2-2
D gene: .
CDR3 protein: CASSSKVTGELFF
CDR3 DNA: TGTGCCAGCAGTTCAAAGGTCACCGGGGAGCTGTTTTTT

clone size: many
V gene: TRBV5-4
J gene: TRBJ2-3
D gene: .
CDR3 protein: CASSSQRILDTQYF
CDR3 DNA: TGTGCCAGCAGCTCGCAGCGGATTTTAGATACGCAGTATTTT

clone size: many
V gene: TRBV25-1
J gene: TRBJ2-1
D gene: TRBD1
CDR3 protein: CASRGTGVYNEQFF
CDR3 DNA: TGTGCCAGCAGGGGGACAGGGGTATACAATGAGCAGTTCTTC

clone size: many
V gene: TRBV20-1
J gene: TRBJ1-1
D gene: TRBD1
CDR3 protein: CSAMGTGGTEAFF
CDR3 DNA: TGCAGTGCTATGGGGACAGGCGGGACTGAAGCTTTCTTT

clone size: .
V gene: TRBV4-3
J gene: TRBJ1-1
D gene: .
CDR3 protein: CASSQVGGEEVAFF
CDR3 DNA: TGCGCCAGCAGCCAAGTTGGCGGGGAGGAGGTAGCTTTCTTT

clone size: many
V gene: TRBV20-1
J gene: TRBJ2-7
D gene: .
CDR3 protein: CSARRTAQGEQYF
CDR3 DNA: TGCAGTGCGAGAAGAACGGCACAGGGTGAGCAGTACTTC

clone size: many
V gene: TRBV7-3
J gene: TRBJ2-7
D gene: .
CDR3 protein: CASSQSWGEQYF
CDR3 DNA: TGTGCCAGCAGCCAATCCTGGGGCGAGCAGTACTTC

clone size: many
V gene: TRBV6-5
J gene: TRBJ2-2
D gene: TRBD2
CDR3 protein: CASSFLLAGDTGELFF
CDR3 DNA: TGTGCCAGCAGTTTTTTACTAGCGGGAGACACCGGGGAGCTGTTTTTT

clone size: many
V gene: TRBV7-2
J gene: TRBJ2-2
D gene: .
CDR3 protein: CASSLIGGSGSGELFF
CDR3 DNA: TGTGCCAGCAGCTTAATTGGCGGGTCCGGGTCCGGGGAGCTGTTTTTT

clone size: medium-sized
V gene: TRBV20-1
J gene: TRBJ2-2
D gene: TRBD1
CDR3 protein: CSASQQGANTGELFF
CDR3 DNA: TGCAGTGCTAGCCAACAGGGGGCGAACACCGGGGAGCTGTTTTTT

clone size: medium-sized
V gene: TRBV5-1
J gene: TRBJ2-5
D gene: .
CDR3 protein: CASSLGTDQETQYF
CDR3 DNA: TGCGCCAGCAGCCTAGGGACCGATCAAGAGACCCAGTACTTC

clone size: many
V gene: TRBV28
J gene: TRBJ2-5
D gene: .
CDR3 protein: CASSFRWWGHAETQYF
CDR3 DNA: TGTGCCAGCAGTTTTAGGTGGTGGGGCCATGCGGAGACCCAGTACTTC

clone size: many
V gene: TRBV7-2
J gene: TRBJ2-2
D gene: TRBD2
CDR3 protein: CASSHVAGHGELFF
CDR3 DNA: TGTGCCAGCAGCCACGTAGCGGGTCACGGGGAGCTGTTTTTT

clone size: many
V gene: TRBV4-2
J gene: TRBJ2-1
D gene: .
CDR3 protein: CASSQDSRLRGTQGQFF
CDR3 DNA: TGTGCCAGCAGCCAAGATAGTCGACTACGAGGGACACAAGGGCAGTTCTTC

clone size: .
V gene: TRBV18
J gene: TRBJ2-1
D gene: .
CDR3 protein: CASSPSPVGNNEQFF
CDR3 DNA: TGTGCCAGCTCACCCTCCCCCGTGGGAAACAATGAGCAGTTCTTC

clone size: many
V gene: TRBV25-1
J gene: TRBJ2-3
D gene: TRBD2
CDR3 protein: CASSEWGKRSGGTDTQYF
CDR3 DNA: TGTGCCAGCAGTGAATGGGGGAAAAGGTCGGGGGGGACAGATACGCAGTATTTT

clone size: many
V gene: TRBV7-8
J gene: TRBJ2-5
D gene: .
CDR3 protein: CASSLALVGETQYF
CDR3 DNA: TGTGCCAGCAGCTTAGCGTTGGTGGGAGAGACCCAGTACTTC

clone size: medium-sized
V gene: TRBV7-6
J gene: TRBJ2-7
D gene: .
CDR3 protein: CASSLAPVTYEQYF
CDR3 DNA: TGTGCCAGCAGCTTAGCGCCGGTAACCTACGAGCAGTACTTC

clone size: once
V gene: TRBV12-3/TRBV12-4
J gene: TRBJ1-5
D gene: .
CDR3 protein: CASSLGDTYSNQPQHF
CDR3 DNA: TGTGCCAGCAGTTTAGGGGACACCTATAGCAATCAGCCCCAGCATTTT

clone size: many
V gene: TRBV7-2
J gene: TRBJ2-7
D gene: .
CDR3 protein: CASSLGHTVYEQYF
CDR3 DNA: TGTGCCAGCAGCTTAGGACACACGGTCTACGAGCAGTACTTC

clone size: many
V gene: TRBV7-2
J gene: TRBJ2-7
D gene: TRBD2
CDR3 protein: CASSYTSGSYEQYF
CDR3 DNA: TGTGCCAGCAGCTATACTAGCGGCTCCTACGAGCAGTACTTC

clone size: many
V gene: TRBV7-6
J gene: TRBJ2-7
D gene: TRBD1
CDR3 protein: CASRPPGTGLPYEQYF
CDR3 DNA: TGTGCCAGCAGGCCCCCCGGGACAGGGTTACCCTACGAGCAGTACTTC

clone size: many
V gene: TRBV5-1
J gene: TRBJ2-1
D gene: TRBD2
CDR3 protein: CASSPRVAGSYNEQFF
CDR3 DNA: TGCGCCAGCAGCCCTCGGGTAGCGGGTTCCTACAATGAGCAGTTCTTC

clone size: many
V gene: TRBV5-1
J gene: TRBJ1-2
D gene: TRBD1
CDR3 protein: CASRGLRTGDAYGYTF
CDR3 DNA: TGCGCCAGCAGAGGACTGAGGACAGGGGACGCCTATGGCTACACCTTC

clone size: many
V gene: TRBV28
J gene: TRBJ2-5
D gene: TRBD1
CDR3 protein: CASSTQDRGKETQYF
CDR3 DNA: TGTGCCAGCAGTACACAAGACAGGGGCAAAGAGACCCAGTACTTC

clone size: many
V gene: TRBV29-1
J gene: TRBJ2-1
D gene: TRBD2
CDR3 protein: CSVRTSERINEQFF
CDR3 DNA: TGCAGCGTCCGGACTAGCGAGAGGATCAATGAGCAGTTCTTC